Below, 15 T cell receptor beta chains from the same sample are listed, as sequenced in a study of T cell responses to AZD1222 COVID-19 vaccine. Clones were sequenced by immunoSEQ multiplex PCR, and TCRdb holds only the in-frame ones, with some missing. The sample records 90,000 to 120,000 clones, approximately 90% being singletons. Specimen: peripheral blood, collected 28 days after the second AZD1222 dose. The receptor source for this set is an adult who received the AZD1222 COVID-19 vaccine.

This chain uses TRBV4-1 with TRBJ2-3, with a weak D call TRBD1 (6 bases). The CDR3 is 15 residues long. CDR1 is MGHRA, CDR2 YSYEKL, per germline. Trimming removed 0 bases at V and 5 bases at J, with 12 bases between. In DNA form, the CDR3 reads TGCGCCAGCAGCCAAGACGCAGGGGCAGGAGATACGCAGTATTTT. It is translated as CASSQDAGAGDTQYF.

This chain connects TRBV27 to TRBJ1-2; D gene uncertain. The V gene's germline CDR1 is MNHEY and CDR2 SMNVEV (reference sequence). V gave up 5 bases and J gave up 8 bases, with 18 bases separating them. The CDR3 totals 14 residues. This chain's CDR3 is CASSLIPPADGYTF. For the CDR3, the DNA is TGTGCCAGCAGTCTGATACCCCCGGCAGACGGCTACACCTTC.

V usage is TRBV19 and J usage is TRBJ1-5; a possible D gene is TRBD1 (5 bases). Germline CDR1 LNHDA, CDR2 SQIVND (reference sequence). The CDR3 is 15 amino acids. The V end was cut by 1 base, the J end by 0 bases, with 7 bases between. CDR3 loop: CASSIGQISNQPQHF. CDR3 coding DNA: TGTGCCAGTAGTATAGGACAGATTAGCAATCAGCCCCAGCATTTT.

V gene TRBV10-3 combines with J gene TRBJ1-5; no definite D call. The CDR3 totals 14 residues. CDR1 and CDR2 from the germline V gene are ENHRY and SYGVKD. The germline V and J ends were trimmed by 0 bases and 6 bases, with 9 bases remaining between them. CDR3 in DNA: TGTGCCATCAGTGAGTCAGAGGGATCTCAGCCCCAGCATTTT. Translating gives CAISESEGSQPQHF.

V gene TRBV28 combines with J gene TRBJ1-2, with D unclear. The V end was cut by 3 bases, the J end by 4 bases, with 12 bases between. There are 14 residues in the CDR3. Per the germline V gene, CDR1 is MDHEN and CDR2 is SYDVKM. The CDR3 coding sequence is TGTGCCAGCAGTTTTTACGGACGGAGCTATGGCTACACCTTC. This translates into CASSFYGRSYGYTF.

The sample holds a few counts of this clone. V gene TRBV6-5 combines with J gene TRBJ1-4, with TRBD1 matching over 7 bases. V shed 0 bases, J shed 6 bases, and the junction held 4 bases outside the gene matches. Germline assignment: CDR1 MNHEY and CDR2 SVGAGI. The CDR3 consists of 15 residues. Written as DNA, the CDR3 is TGTGCCAGCAGTTACTCGACAGGGTTAGATGAAAAACTGTTTTTT. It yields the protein CASSYSTGLDEKLFF.

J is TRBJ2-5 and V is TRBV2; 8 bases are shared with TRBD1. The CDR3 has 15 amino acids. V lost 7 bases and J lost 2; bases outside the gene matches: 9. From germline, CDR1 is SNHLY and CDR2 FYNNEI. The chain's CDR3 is CASNNQGARQETQYF. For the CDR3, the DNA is TGTGCCAGCAACAATCAGGGGGCGCGGCAAGAGACCCAGTACTTC.

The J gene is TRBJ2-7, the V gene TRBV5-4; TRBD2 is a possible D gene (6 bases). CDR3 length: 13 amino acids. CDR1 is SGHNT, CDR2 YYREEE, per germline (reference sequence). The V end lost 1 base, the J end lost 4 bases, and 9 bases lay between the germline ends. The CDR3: CASSLYGGYEQYF. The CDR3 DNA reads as TGTGCCAGCAGCTTGTACGGGGGTTACGAGCAGTACTTC.

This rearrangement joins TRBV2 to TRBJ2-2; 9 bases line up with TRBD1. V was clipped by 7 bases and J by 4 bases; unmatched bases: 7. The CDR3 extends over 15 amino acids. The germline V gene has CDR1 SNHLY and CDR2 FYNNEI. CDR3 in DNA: TGTGCCAGCAAGGAACAGGGGGCAATCACCGGGGAGCTGTTTTTT. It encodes CASKEQGAITGELFF.

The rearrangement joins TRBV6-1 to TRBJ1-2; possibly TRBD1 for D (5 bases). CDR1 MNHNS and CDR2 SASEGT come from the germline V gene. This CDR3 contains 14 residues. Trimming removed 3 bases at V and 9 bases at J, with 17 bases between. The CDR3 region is CASSDGGAPLRYTF. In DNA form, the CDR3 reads TGTGCCAGCAGTGACGGTGGGGCACCCCTTCGCTACACCTTC.

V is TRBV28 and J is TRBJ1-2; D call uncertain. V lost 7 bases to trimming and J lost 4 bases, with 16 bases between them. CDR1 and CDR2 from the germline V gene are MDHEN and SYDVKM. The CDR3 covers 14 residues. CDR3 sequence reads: CASNQSPLGYGYTF. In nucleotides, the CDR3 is TGTGCCAGCAACCAGAGCCCCTTAGGCTATGGCTACACCTTC.

The CDR3 DNA reads as TGTGCCAGCAGTTACGCCACCACCGGGGAGCTGTTTTTT. Its protein product is CASSYATTGELFF. The chain recombines TRBV6-6 with TRBJ2-2; no clear D gene. CDR3 length equals 13 residues. Germline values: CDR1 MNHNY, CDR2 SVGAGI (reference sequence). Trimming removed 2 bases from V and 4 bases from J, with 5 bases in between.

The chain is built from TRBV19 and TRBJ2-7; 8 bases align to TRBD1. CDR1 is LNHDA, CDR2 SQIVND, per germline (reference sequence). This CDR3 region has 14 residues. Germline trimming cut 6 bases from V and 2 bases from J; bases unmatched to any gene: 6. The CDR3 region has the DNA TGTGCCAGTAGGAAAACGACAGGGGCCTACGAGCAGTACTTC. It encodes CASRKTTGAYEQYF.

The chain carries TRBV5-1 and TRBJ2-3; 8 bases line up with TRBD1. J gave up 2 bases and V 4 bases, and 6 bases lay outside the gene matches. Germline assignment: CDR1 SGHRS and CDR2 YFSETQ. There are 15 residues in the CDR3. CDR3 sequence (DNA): TGCGCCAGCAGCCGGGGACAGGACTACACAGATACGCAGTATTTT. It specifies CASSRGQDYTDTQYF.

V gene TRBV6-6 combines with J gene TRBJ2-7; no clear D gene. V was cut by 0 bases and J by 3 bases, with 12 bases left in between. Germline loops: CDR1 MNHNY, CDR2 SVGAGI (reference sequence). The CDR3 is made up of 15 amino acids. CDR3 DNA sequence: TGTGCCAGCAGTTACTCCGCAGCTCCGGGCTACGAGCAGTACTTC. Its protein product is CASSYSAAPGYEQYF.